The clone carrying this TCR beta chain turned up a few times. Its antigen is undetermined. The source of the sample is a study of identical twins. General observations from the study: Insertions were reduced in abundant cord blood beta clonotypes but not in memory repertoires.

Everyone who donated was a healthy Caucasian. Template switching added a universal primer binding site, and final cDNA carried unique molecular identifiers. TCRdb itself ran the 5' RACE reads through MiXCR, one entry per CDR3 protein. The sample comprises 500,000 or so distinct CDR3 sequences, about 13% of which are singletons, and more than 0.8% rests with the top ten. V was clipped by 7 bases and J by 3 bases; unmatched bases: 5. This CDR3 is built from 13 residues. Germline CDR1 is LNHDA and CDR2 is SQIVND (reference sequence). A further study also used this sample, focusing on yellow fever vaccine responses in identical twins.

This TCR came from a woman under 30 in good health. Sequenced: CD4+ T cells sorted from blood. The gene calls are TRBV19 and TRBJ2-5; TRBD1 aligns across 7 bases. The CDR3 reads CASTSTGKETQYF. DNA for the CDR3: TGTGCCAGTACCTCGACAGGGAAAGAGACCCAGTACTTC.